These 24 T cell receptor beta chains were all obtained from the same sample, sequenced in a study of T cell repertoires in cytomegalovirus infection. These receptors' targets are unknown. MiXCR, run by TCRdb on the reads, gives a single entry per CDR3 protein. The profile shows some 500,000 distinct CDR3 sequences, roughly a third of them singletons. This sample comprised cultured PBMCs, obtained from culture after CMV antigen stimulation. The origin of the receptors is a human donor in good health (CMV status not recorded). Some clones in this sample may be carry-over from other donors' samples.

This clonotype was found a few times. The chain couples TRBV7-2 to TRBJ2-3, with TRBD2 as a possible D gene (6 bases). V lost 1 base, J lost 6 bases, and 17 bases lay in between. Germline V CDR1 and CDR2: SGHTA, FQGNSA. The CDR3 is made up of 16 amino acids. This chain's CDR3 is CASSLVGLRASDTQYF. CDR3 sequence (DNA): TGTGCCAGCAGCTTAGTGGGACTGAGGGCATCGGATACGCAGTATTTT. The complete variable domain, with remaining parts taken from reference TRBV7-2 and TRBJ2-3, reads GAGVSQSPSNKVTEKGKDVELRCDPISGHTALYWYRQSLGQGLEFLIYFQGNSAPDKSGLPSDRFSAERTGGSVSTLTIQRTQQEDSAVYLCASSLVGLRASDTQYFGPGTRLTVL.

The chain is built from TRBV6-6 and TRBJ2-1; TRBD2 aligns across 11 bases. The V segment lost 0 bases and the J segment 7 bases; nucleotides outside the gene matches: 11. The germline gives CDR1 MNHNY, CDR2 SVGAGI (reference sequence). The CDR3 length is 18 residues. Here the CDR3 DNA reads TGTGCCAGCAGTTACTCCTTAATGTCACTAGCGGGAGCGAATGAGCAGTTCTTC. Protein sequence: CASSYSLMSLAGANEQFF.

This clonotype has just a few counts. The chain recombines TRBV7-9 with TRBJ1-1; D ambiguous. The CDR3 has 12 amino acids. V was trimmed by 2 bases and J by 3 bases, leaving 4 bases between them. In germline, CDR1 is SEHNR, CDR2 FQNEAQ (reference sequence). This CDR3 reads CASSLRYTEAFF. CDR3 sequence (DNA): TGTGCCAGCAGCTTAAGATACACTGAAGCTTTCTTT.

This clonotype was seen ten or more times. The chain carries TRBV7-2 and TRBJ2-5; TRBD2 matches 13 bases. The CDR3 contains 17 residues. Germline assignment: CDR1 SGHTA and CDR2 FQGNSA. Trimming cost V 4 bases and J 5 bases; bases outside gene matches: 10. CDR3 sequence: CASSSTFGLAGAETQYF. The DNA of the CDR3 is TGTGCCAGCAGCTCGACTTTTGGACTAGCGGGAGCTGAGACCCAGTACTTC. The entire variable domain, with the rest obtained from reference TRBV7-2 and TRBJ2-5, is as follows: GAGVSQSPSNKVTEKGKDVELRCDPISGHTALYWYRQSLGQGLEFLIYFQGNSAPDKSGLPSDRFSAERTGGSVSTLTIQRTQQEDSAVYLCASSSTFGLAGAETQYFGPGTRLLVL.

J is TRBJ1-4 and V is TRBV4-3; 8 bases are a match to TRBD1. Germline CDR1 reads LGHNA; CDR2 reads YSLEER. The CDR3 has 17 residues. Germline trimming cut 4 bases from V and 6 bases from J; bases unmatched to any gene: 13. DNA of the CDR3: TGCGCCAGCAGCCCTGAAATCCGCAGGGGGCGAGATGAAAAACTGTTTTTT. Its translation is CASSPEIRRGRDEKLFF.

This clonotype was seen a few times. The rearrangement joins TRBV27 to TRBJ2-2, with D possibly matching TRBD2 (6 bases). Germline V lookup: CDR1 MNHEY, CDR2 SMNVEV (reference sequence). V shed 3 bases and J shed 1 base, with 9 bases lying between them. The CDR3 is made up of 15 amino acids. CDR3 sequence reads: CASSLGLMNTGELFF. As DNA, the CDR3 is TGTGCCAGCAGTTTGGGACTTATGAACACCGGGGAGCTGTTTTTT.

This clonotype was observed many times. J is TRBJ2-7 and V is TRBV7-2; tentatively, D is TRBD1 or TRBD2 (6 bases each). Germline V gene lookup returns CDR1 SGHTA and CDR2 FQGNSA. This CDR3 has 16 residues. V was clipped by 0 bases and J by 2 bases, with 14 bases between them. The CDR3 DNA sequence: TGTGCCAGCAGCTTAGCGGGCAGGGGAGGAACCTACGAGCAGTACTTC. Translated: CASSLAGRGGTYEQYF.

The V and J genes are TRBV7-2 and TRBJ2-7; D not certain. Germline V gene lookup returns CDR1 SGHTA and CDR2 FQGNSA. CDR3 length: 13 amino acids. Trimming removed 5 bases at V and 5 bases at J, with 13 bases between. This chain's CDR3 is CASSPRPRHEQYF. CDR3 bases: TGTGCCAGCAGCCCCCGTCCCAGGCACGAGCAGTACTTC. Based on the CDR3 plus reference TRBV7-2 and TRBJ2-7, the full variable domain is GAGVSQSPSNKVTEKGKDVELRCDPISGHTALYWYRQSLGQGLEFLIYFQGNSAPDKSGLPSDRFSAERTGGSVSTLTIQRTQQEDSAVYLCASSPRPRHEQYFGPGTRLTVT.

This clonotype occurred many times. The rearrangement uses TRBV12-3 or TRBV12-4 and TRBJ2-3; D is unresolved. V was pared by 3 bases and J by 0 bases, with 7 bases between. This CDR3 spans 14 amino acids. In DNA form, the CDR3 reads TGTGCCAGCAGTTTTGTCGGGAGCACAGATACGCAGTATTTT. Translating it yields CASSFVGSTDTQYF.

This clonotype appeared a few times. CDR3 sequence (DNA): TGTGCCAGCAGCACACGGACGGGAGATACGCAGTATTTT. Translating gives CASSTRTGDTQYF. V is TRBV7-2 and J is TRBJ2-3; D uncertain. Germline CDR1 is SGHTA and CDR2 is FQGNSA. CDR3 length: 13 amino acids. V lost 5 bases and J lost 5, with 11 bases in between.

CDR3 nucleotide sequence: TGTGCCACCTCGGAATTTATGAACACTGAAGCTTTCTTT. It encodes CATSEFMNTEAFF. The chain uses TRBV6-1 and TRBJ1-1; D is unresolved. The germline V gene has CDR1 MNHNS and CDR2 SASEGT. Trimming pared 10 bases from V and 0 bases from J, leaving 12 bases between. There are 13 residues in the CDR3.

In its sample, this clonotype was seen a few times. The rearrangement joins TRBV24-1 to TRBJ2-5, with 12 positions matching TRBD2. The CDR3 is 18 amino acids. After removal of 4 bases from V and 0 bases from J, the junction contained 8 bases not matched to a gene. Germline CDR1 and CDR2: KGHDR and SFDVKD. The CDR3 region has the DNA TGTGCCACCAGTGACCCTCGGACTAGCGGGATGTACCAAGAGACCCAGTACTTC. Its protein product is CATSDPRTSGMYQETQYF.

The sample holds a few counts of this clonotype. The rearrangement uses TRBV7-2 and TRBJ2-1; 9 bases map to TRBD1. J gave up 10 bases and V 3 bases, and 10 bases lay outside the gene matches. Germline V gives CDR1 SGHTA, CDR2 FQGNSA. The length of the CDR3 is 15 residues. The CDR3 protein is CASSFSWTGAREQFF. CDR3 nucleotide sequence: TGTGCCAGCAGCTTCAGCTGGACAGGGGCACGGGAGCAGTTCTTC.

The V call is TRBV7-4, the J call TRBJ2-1; 9 bases match TRBD2. The CDR3 has 16 residues. The germline V gene encodes CDR1 SGHVT and CDR2 SQSDAQ. V was clipped by 5 bases and J by 3 bases; unmatched bases: 8. The CDR3 DNA is TGTGCCAGCAGCGGACGACTAGCGGAGGACTACAATGAGCAGTTCTTC. Translated, it gives CASSGRLAEDYNEQFF.

Many counts were recorded for this clonotype. The rearrangement joins TRBV7-6 to TRBJ1-4; the match to TRBD1 covers 8 bases. V shed 6 bases and J 8 bases; nucleotides not matched to a gene: 11. The CDR3 totals 15 residues. Looked up from germline, CDR1 is SGHVS and CDR2 is FNYEAQ. CDR3 in DNA: TGTGCCAGCAGTCGTCGGGGGACAGGAAACGAAAAACTGTTTTTT. It specifies CASSRRGTGNEKLFF.

The chain is built from TRBV6-6 and TRBJ1-3; D is uncertain. Germline CDR1 is MNHNY and CDR2 is SVGAGI (reference sequence). This CDR3 is 14 amino acids long. V was clipped by 5 bases and J by 1 base, with 9 bases between them. The CDR3 nucleotides read TGTGCCAGCAGTGTTGGAGTATCTGGAAACACCATATATTTT. Amino acids: CASSVGVSGNTIYF.

The CDR3 reads CASSDTGVISYNEQFF. CDR3 nucleotides: TGTGCCAGCAGTGACACAGGGGTTATCTCCTACAATGAGCAGTTCTTC. The V gene is TRBV6-6, the J gene TRBJ2-1; 7 nucleotides agree with TRBD1. With V trimmed by 5 bases and J by 0 bases, 7 bases remained unmatched. The V gene's germline CDR1 is MNHNY and CDR2 SVGAGI (reference sequence). The CDR3 contains 16 residues.

This chain uses TRBV6-2 or TRBV6-3 with TRBJ2-6, with D unresolved. CDR3 length equals 13 residues. Per germline, CDR1 MNHEY and CDR2 SVGEGT. V was shortened by 8 bases and J by 0 bases, with 5 bases between the two germline ends. The DNA of the CDR3 is TGTGCCAGCGTGGCCTCTGGGGCCAACGTCCTGACTTTC. It specifies CASVASGANVLTF.

This clonotype was seen a few times. The rearrangement links TRBV5-6 to TRBJ2-7; 15 bases fit TRBD2. V was clipped by 4 bases and J by 5 bases; unmatched bases: 10. The CDR3 contains 17 residues. From germline, CDR1 is SGHDT and CDR2 YYEEEE. The CDR3 sequence is CASSHTGTSGRKNEQYF. The CDR3 DNA reads as TGTGCCAGCAGCCACACAGGGACTAGCGGGAGGAAGAACGAGCAGTACTTC.

The chain employs TRBV2 and TRBJ1-5; 11 positions match TRBD1. J lost 6 bases, V lost 2 bases, and 6 bases had no gene match. The CDR3 contains 16 residues. CDR1 is SNHLY and CDR2 is FYNNEI in the germline V gene. This CDR3 is CASSETGDRGSQPQHF. The CDR3 DNA reads as TGTGCCAGCAGTGAAACGGGGGACAGGGGGAGTCAGCCCCAGCATTTT.

The CDR3 here is CASSPRTGGLSQPQHF. Here the CDR3 DNA reads TGTGCCAGTAGTCCCCGGACAGGGGGCTTAAGTCAGCCCCAGCATTTT. The chain employs TRBV19 and TRBJ1-5; 11 bases match TRBD1. CDR3 length: 16 residues. The V and J ends lost 5 bases and 6 bases, in that order; junction bases with no gene match: 9. Per germline, CDR1 LNHDA and CDR2 SQIVND (reference sequence). Full variable domain (outside the CDR3, taken from reference TRBV19 and TRBJ1-5): DGGITQSPKYLFRKEGQNVTLSCEQNLNHDAMYWYRQDPGQGLRLIYYSQIVNDFQKGDIAEGYSVSREKKESFPLTVTSAQKNPTAFYLCASSPRTGGLSQPQHFGDGTRLSIL.

This clonotype occurred a few times. This chain uses TRBV20-1 with TRBJ2-1; 10 bases agree with TRBD2. Germline CDR1 reads DFQATT; CDR2 reads SNEGSKA (reference sequence). The CDR3 contains 16 residues. The J segment lost 6 bases and the V segment lost 3 bases, leaving 11 bases of the junction unmatched. This CDR3 is CSASGKREGRGNEQFF. CDR3 nucleotides: TGCAGTGCTAGCGGGAAGCGGGAGGGCCGGGGCAATGAGCAGTTCTTC.

The chain links TRBV11-3 to TRBJ2-3; no clear D. From germline, CDR1 is SGHNT and CDR2 YENEEA. Deletions cut 6 bases from V and 0 bases from J, with 13 bases between. This CDR3 spans 15 amino acids. The CDR3 DNA sequence: TGTGCCAGCAGTCACTTGGGTCCTAGCACAGATACGCAGTATTTT. Protein product: CASSHLGPSTDTQYF. The variable domain in full, with the rest retrieved from reference TRBV11-3 and TRBJ2-3, is EAGVVQSPRYKIIEKKQPVAFWCNPISGHNTLYWYLQNLGQGPELLIRYENEEAVDDSQLPKDRFSAERLKGVDSTLKIQPAELGDSAVYLCASSHLGPSTDTQYFGPGTRLTVL.

Ten or more counts support this clonotype. The chain employs TRBV2 and TRBJ2-1, with TRBD2 matching over 10 bases. J lost 3 bases, V lost 8 bases, and 10 bases had no gene match. Per germline, CDR1 SNHLY and CDR2 FYNNEI. The CDR3 consists of 16 residues. The CDR3 nucleotides read TGTGCCAGCGAAACTAGCGGGACGCGAAACTACAATGAGCAGTTCTTC. Translation: CASETSGTRNYNEQFF.